The clone carrying this T cell receptor (beta chain) occurred many times. Antigen specificity is unknown. This specimen comes from a study of Graves' ophthalmopathy and Graves' hyperthyroidism. General study points: Most expanded clonotypes from thyroid (those above 0.001 frequency) were also found in blood.

From fresh peripheral blood, around 11 ml in volume, the PBMCs were obtained. The CDR3 loop spans 14 amino acids. With V trimmed by 4 bases and J by 6 bases, 8 bases remained unmatched. Per germline, CDR1 PRHDT and CDR2 FYEKMQ (reference sequence). The authors amplified TCR beta CDR3 regions, and they did so from RNA transcripts for repertoire sequencing. Second-round multiplex PCR followed a first-round RT-PCR using HTBI primers. A single record per CDR3 protein comes from TCRdb applying MiXCR to the multiplex PCR reads. The table records some 520,000 distinct CDR3 sequences, about an eighth of them present only once.

The receptor comes from a woman aged 30 to 39 with Graves' ophthalmopathy. The genes are TRBV13 and TRBJ2-7; TRBD1 agrees at 8 bases. The sample was blood. The CDR3 DNA follows: TGTGCCAGCAGCTCCGGGACAGGTACCCCCGAGCAGTACTTC. Its translation: CASSSGTGTPEQYF. Supplemented by reference TRBV13 and TRBJ2-7, the full variable domain reads AAGVIQSPRHLIKEKRETATLKCYPIPRHDTVYWYQQGPGQDPQFLISFYEKMQSDKGSIPDRFSAQQFSDYHSELNMSSLELGDSALYFCASSSGTGTPEQYFGPGTRLTVT.